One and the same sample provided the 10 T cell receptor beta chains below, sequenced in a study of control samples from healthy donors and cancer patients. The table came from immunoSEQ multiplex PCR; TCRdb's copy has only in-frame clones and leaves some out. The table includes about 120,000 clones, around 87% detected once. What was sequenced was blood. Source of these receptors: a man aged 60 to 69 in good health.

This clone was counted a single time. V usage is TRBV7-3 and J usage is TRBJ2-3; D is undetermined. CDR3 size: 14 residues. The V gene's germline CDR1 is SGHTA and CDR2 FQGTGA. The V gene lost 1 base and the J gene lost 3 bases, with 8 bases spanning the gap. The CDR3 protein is CASSLSQTTDTQYF. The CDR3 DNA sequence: TGTGCCAGCAGCTTAAGCCAGACTACAGATACGCAGTATTTT.

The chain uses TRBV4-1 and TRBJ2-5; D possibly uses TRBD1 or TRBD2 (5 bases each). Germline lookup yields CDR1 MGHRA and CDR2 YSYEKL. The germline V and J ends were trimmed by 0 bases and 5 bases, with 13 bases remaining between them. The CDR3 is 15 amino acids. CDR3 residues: CASSQEPGTGETQYF. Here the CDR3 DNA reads TGCGCCAGCAGCCAAGAGCCTGGGACCGGCGAGACCCAGTACTTC.

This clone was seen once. CDR3 coding DNA: TGCGCCAGCAGCACCGGGACTCCAAACACCGGGGAGCTGTTTTTT. The encoded protein is CASSTGTPNTGELFF. The V gene is TRBV5-1, the J gene TRBJ2-2, with D possibly TRBD2 on 6 matching bases. V was cut by 4 bases and J by 2 bases, with 12 bases left in between. From germline, CDR1 is SGHRS and CDR2 YFSETQ. The CDR3 is 15 amino acids.

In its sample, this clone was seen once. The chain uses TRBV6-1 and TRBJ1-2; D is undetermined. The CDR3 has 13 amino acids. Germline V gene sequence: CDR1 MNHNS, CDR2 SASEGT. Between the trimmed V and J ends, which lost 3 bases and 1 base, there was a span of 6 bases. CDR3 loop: CASSDTFNYGYTF. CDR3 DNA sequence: TGTGCCAGCAGTGATACCTTTAACTATGGCTACACCTTC.

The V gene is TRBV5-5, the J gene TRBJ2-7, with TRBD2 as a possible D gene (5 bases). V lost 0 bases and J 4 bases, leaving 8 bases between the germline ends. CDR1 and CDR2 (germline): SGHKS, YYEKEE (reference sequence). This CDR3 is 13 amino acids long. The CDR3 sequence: CASSLAPGYEQYF. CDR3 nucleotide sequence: TGTGCCAGCAGCTTGGCCCCGGGGTACGAGCAGTACTTC.

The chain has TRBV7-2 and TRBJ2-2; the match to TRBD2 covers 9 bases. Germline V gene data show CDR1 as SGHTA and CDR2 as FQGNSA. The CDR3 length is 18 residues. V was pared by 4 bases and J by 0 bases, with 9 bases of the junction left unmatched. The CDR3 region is CASSSRLAATSNTGELFF. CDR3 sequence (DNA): TGTGCCAGCAGCTCTCGACTAGCGGCGACCTCGAACACCGGGGAGCTGTTTTTT.

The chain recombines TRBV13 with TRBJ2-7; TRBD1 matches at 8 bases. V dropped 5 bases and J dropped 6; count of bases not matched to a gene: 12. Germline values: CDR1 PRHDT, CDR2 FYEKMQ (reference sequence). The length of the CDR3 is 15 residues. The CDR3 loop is CASSPPWTGMGEQYF. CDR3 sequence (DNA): TGTGCCAGCAGCCCACCATGGACAGGGATGGGCGAGCAGTACTTC.

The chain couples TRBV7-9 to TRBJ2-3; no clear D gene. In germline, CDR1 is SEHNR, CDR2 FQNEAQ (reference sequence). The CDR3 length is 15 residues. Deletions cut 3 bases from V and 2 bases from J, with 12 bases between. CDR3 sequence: CASSFSRSPTDTQYF. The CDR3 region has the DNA TGTGCCAGCAGCTTTTCAAGGTCCCCCACAGATACGCAGTATTTT.

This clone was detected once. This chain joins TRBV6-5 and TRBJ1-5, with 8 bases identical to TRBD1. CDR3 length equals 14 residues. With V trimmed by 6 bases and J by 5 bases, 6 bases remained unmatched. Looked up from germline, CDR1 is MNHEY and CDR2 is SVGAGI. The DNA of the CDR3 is TGTGCCAGCAGGGCGACGGACAGGGATCAGCCCCAGCATTTT. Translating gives CASRATDRDQPQHF.

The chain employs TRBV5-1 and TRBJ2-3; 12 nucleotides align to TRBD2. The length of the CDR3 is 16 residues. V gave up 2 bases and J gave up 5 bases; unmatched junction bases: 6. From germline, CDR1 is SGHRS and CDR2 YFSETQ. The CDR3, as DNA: TGCGCCAGCAGCTTATGGACTAGCGGGGATGGAGATACGCAGTATTTT. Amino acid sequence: CASSLWTSGDGDTQYF.